These 7 T cell receptor beta chains were sequenced from one sample in a study of T cell changes during pregnancy in multiple sclerosis (dated by TCRdb to between 2018 and 2021). Library method: the immunoSEQ multiplex PCR assay. TCRdb's version of the immuneACCESS table is confined to in-frame rearrangements and falls short of the full clone set. An unresolved V gene accounts for under half of the shortfall where checked; the remainder is of unknown origin. Counted in this sample were 30,000 to 40,000 clones; about 90% of them appeared once. 0.45% to 0.7% of the sample goes to the ten largest clones. This material consisted of CD4+ T cells from peripheral blood mononuclear cells, taken in the second trimester of pregnancy. These TCRs come from a female donor with multiple sclerosis, enrolled in a pregnancy study.

V gene TRBV18 combines with J gene TRBJ2-2; D is ambiguous. From germline, CDR1 is KGHSH and CDR2 LQKENI. The CDR3 sequence is 14 residues long. The V gene lost 2 bases and the J gene lost 6 bases, with 10 bases spanning the gap. The CDR3 bases are TGTGCCAGCTCACCAATATCTCTCTCCGGGGAGCTGTTTTTT. Its protein is CASSPISLSGELFF.

This clone was recorded once. CDR3 amino acids: CASSLEGEGTEAFF. CDR3 bases: TGTGCCAGCAGCCTGGAGGGGGAGGGCACTGAAGCTTTCTTT. The chain employs TRBV4-2 and TRBJ1-1, with D perhaps TRBD1 (6 bases). The V end was cut by 4 bases, the J end by 4 bases, with 13 bases between. This CDR3 has 14 residues. Per the germline V gene, CDR1 is LGHNA and CDR2 is YNFKEQ.

The CDR3 DNA reads as TGTGCCAGCAGTTCACCCGGGACAGGGATGCGTGGCTACACCTTC. Amino acids: CASSSPGTGMRGYTF. The chain links TRBV27 to TRBJ1-2; TRBD1 matches 9 bases. The trim removed 4 bases at V and 7 bases at J, leaving 10 bases unmatched. The CDR3 spans 15 residues. Germline CDR1 is MNHEY and CDR2 is SMNVEV (reference sequence).

The genes are TRBV2 and TRBJ2-2; 13 nucleotides align to TRBD2. CDR3 size: 16 residues. Trimming cost V 4 bases and J 4 bases; bases outside gene matches: 3. Germline V gives CDR1 SNHLY, CDR2 FYNNEI. The CDR3 protein is CASSALAGGFTGELFF. In DNA form, the CDR3 reads TGTGCCAGCAGTGCACTAGCGGGAGGGTTCACCGGGGAGCTGTTTTTT.

The chain recombines TRBV29-1 with TRBJ1-1, with unresolved D. CDR3 size: 12 residues. Germline CDR1 reads SQVTM; CDR2 reads ANQGSEA. Trimming stripped 6 bases from V and 2 bases from J, with 10 bases between. CDR3 nucleotide sequence: TGCAGCGTCACTCCCGGTAACACTGAAGCTTTCTTT. As protein: CSVTPGNTEAFF. Complete variable domain (other parts from reference TRBV29-1 and TRBJ1-1): SAVISQKPSRDICQRGTSLTIQCQVDSQVTMMFWYRQQPGQSLTLIATANQGSEATYESGFVIDKFPISRPNLTFSTLTVSNMSPEDSSIYLCSVTPGNTEAFFGQGTRLTVV.

The V call is TRBV25-1, the J call TRBJ1-1; D is ambiguous. Trimming took 4 bases from V and 0 from J, leaving 6 bases between them. Germline assignment: CDR1 MGHDK and CDR2 SYGVNS. The CDR3 consists of 13 residues. CDR3: CASSVTVNTEAFF. CDR3 DNA sequence: TGTGCCAGCAGTGTGACTGTGAACACTGAAGCTTTCTTT.

The chain carries TRBV19 and TRBJ2-4; 14 bases align to TRBD2. CDR1 is LNHDA and CDR2 is SQIVND in the germline V gene (reference sequence). V lost 5 bases, J lost 3 bases, and 15 bases stayed unmatched. This CDR3 has 20 residues. In DNA form, the CDR3 reads TGTGCCAGTAGTGCTTCGAGGGGACTAGCGGGAGTCTGGGTCAAAAACATTCAGTACTTC. Amino acids: CASSASRGLAGVWVKNIQYF.